Included here is one T cell receptor (beta chain) sequence, with context. The sample is drawn from a study of OX40 agonist ivuxolimab in advanced cancers. TCRdb's copy holds only in-frame clones and misses some; the assay was immunoSEQ multiplex PCR. The table has around 70,000 clones, around 85% seen once. The receptor was derived from an adult with an advanced solid tumor such as melanoma, head and neck, liver or kidney cancer. The sample was CD4+ or CD8+ T cells sorted from blood, taken in a trial of the OX40 agonist ivuxolimab.

CDR3 DNA: TGTGCCAGCACCTCGGGACTAGCGGACAATGAGCAGTTCTTC. It yields the protein CASTSGLADNEQFF. The rearrangement joins TRBV28 to TRBJ2-1, with 11 bases aligning to TRBD2. Germline V lookup: CDR1 MDHEN, CDR2 SYDVKM. The CDR3 has 14 residues. Unmatched junction bases numbered 4, after V lost 7 bases and J lost 5 bases. Full variable domain (missing parts from reference TRBV28 and TRBJ2-1): DVKVTQSSRYLVKRTGEKVFLECVQDMDHENMFWYRQDPGLGLRLIYFSYDVKMKEKGDIPEGYSVSREKKERFSLILESASTNQTSMYLCASTSGLADNEQFFGPGTRLTVL.